The rows below give T cell receptor beta chains drawn from one sample of a study of OX40 agonist ivuxolimab in advanced cancers. Generated by immunoSEQ multiplex PCR, the TCRdb table keeps only in-frame clones and is missing some. The sample consists of about 47,000 clones, around 81% of them appearing once. The sample was CD4+ or CD8+ T cells sorted from blood, taken in a trial of the OX40 agonist ivuxolimab. The source is an adult with an advanced solid tumor such as melanoma, head and neck, liver or kidney cancer. Both conserved end residues are part of each CDR3. Each record gives: V gene, D gene, J gene, clone size, CDR3 DNA, CDR3 protein. The D gene is left open where the match is weak. Part of the rows lack a size; the others show once, few, many or a class for expanded clones.

>TRBV2|TRBD1|TRBJ1-4|NA
TGTGCCAGCATCCTTACGACAGGGGGGGCTGAAAAACTGTTTTTT
CASILTTGGAEKLFF
>TRBV9|NA|TRBJ1-1|NA
TGTGCCAGCAGCCCAGGGGCCCTGAACACTGAAGCTTTCTTT
CASSPGALNTEAFF
>TRBV19|NA|TRBJ2-3|NA
TGTGCCAGTAGTATCGGAGACACCTTCACAGATACGCAGTATTTT
CASSIGDTFTDTQYF
>TRBV5-1|NA|TRBJ1-5|NA
TGCGCCAGCAGCTTGGGAAGCGGCAATCAGCCCCAGCATTTT
CASSLGSGNQPQHF
>TRBV9|TRBD2|TRBJ2-2|NA
TGTGCCAGCAGCGTGCCTAGCGGGGGAGTTCACACCGGGGAGCTGTTTTTT
CASSVPSGGVHTGELFF
>TRBV28|TRBD2|TRBJ2-1|few
TGTGCCAGCAGTTCCGACATCCTAGCGGGGGGGCACAATGAGCAGTTCTTC
CASSSDILAGGHNEQFF
>TRBV30|NA|TRBJ2-5|NA
TGTGCCTGGATTTCAGGGAGAAGGGAGACCCAGTACTTC
CAWISGRRETQYF
>TRBV7-9|NA|TRBJ2-2|few
TGTGCCAGCAGCTTCGGTACCGGGGAGCTGTTTTTT
CASSFGTGELFF
>TRBV7-2|NA|TRBJ1-1|NA
TGTGCCAGCAGCCCGAGTTTAGGGAGGTTGAACACTGAAGCTTTCTTT
CASSPSLGRLNTEAFF
>TRBV4-3|NA|TRBJ2-7|once
TGCGCCAGCAGCCAAGAATGGGGGACCTACGAGCAGTACTTC
CASSQEWGTYEQYF
>TRBV28|TRBD1|TRBJ1-5|once
TGTGCCAGCAGACAACCGGGACAGGGGTTTCAGCCCCAGCATTTT
CASRQPGQGFQPQHF
>TRBV5-6|TRBD2|TRBJ2-5|NA
TGTGCCAGCAGCTTACCGGGACTAGCGGAAGAGACCCAGTACTTC
CASSLPGLAEETQYF
>TRBV7-9|NA|TRBJ1-1|NA
TGTGCCAGCAGCCATTCGACAGGACCCCCTGAAGCTTTCTTT
CASSHSTGPPEAFF
>TRBV28|NA|TRBJ1-5|NA
TGTGCCAGCAGACCTATAACCCTCCGAACAGACCGCTATAGCAATCAGCCCCAGCATTTT
CASRPITLRTDRYSNQPQHF
>TRBV11-2|NA|TRBJ2-2|NA
TGTGCCAGCAGCTTGGGGTGGAGCGGGGAGCTGTTTTTT
CASSLGWSGELFF
>TRBV4-2|TRBD1|TRBJ1-2|NA
TGTGCCAGCAGCCAAATCCGGACAGGGGGCTTAAATGGCTACACCTTC
CASSQIRTGGLNGYTF
>TRBV27|NA|TRBJ1-5|NA
TGTGCCAGCAGTTTACTGGGCGGGATAGGCTCCCAGCATTTT
CASSLLGGIGSQHF
>TRBV27|NA|TRBJ1-5|NA
TGTGCCAGCAGTTTACTGGACGGCAATCAGCCCCAGCATTTT
CASSLLDGNQPQHF
>TRBV18|NA|TRBJ2-7|NA
TGTGCCAGCTCACCAAGAGAGGGGGGATACGAGCAGTACTTC
CASSPREGGYEQYF
>TRBV2|TRBD1|TRBJ1-1|NA
TGTGCCAGCAGCAGTACAGGGGTATTCACTGAAGCTTTCTTT
CASSSTGVFTEAFF
>TRBV7-8|NA|TRBJ1-2|NA
TGTGCCAGCAGCTTAGATGGGGGGCGCAACTATGGCCACACCTTC
CASSLDGGRNYGHTF
>TRBV2|NA|TRBJ2-5|NA
TGTGCCAGCAGTGTCCGGGACGTAGAGACCCAGTACTTC
CASSVRDVETQYF
>TRBV28|NA|TRBJ2-7|NA
TGTGCCAGCAGTTTATTCCCAGTTAACTACGAGCAGTACTTC
CASSLFPVNYEQYF
>TRBV7-6|TRBD2|TRBJ2-1|NA
TGTGCCAGCAGCTTAGCCCCTAGCGGGAGGGGCGATGAGCAGTTCTTC
CASSLAPSGRGDEQFF
>TRBV25-1|NA|TRBJ1-1|few
TGTGCCAGCAGTGACCGGGGTTCTGGGACTGAAGCTTTCTTT
CASSDRGSGTEAFF
>TRBV19|NA|TRBJ2-3|NA
TGTGCCAGTAGTATAAAGGAACAAGAGGGGACTACGCAGTATTTT
CASSIKEQEGTTQYF
>TRBV6-6|NA|TRBJ2-1|few
TGTGCCAGCAGTTTGGACAGACACAATGAGCAGTTCTTC
CASSLDRHNEQFF
>TRBV13|TRBD1|TRBJ2-5|once
TGTGCCAGCAGCCCGGGACAGGGCCTACAAGAGACCCAGTACTTC
CASSPGQGLQETQYF
>TRBV7-6|NA|TRBJ2-6|medium-sized
TGTGCCAGCAGCTTAACGGTGGAGCTTGGGGCCAACGTCCTGACTTTC
CASSLTVELGANVLTF
>TRBV10-1|NA|TRBJ2-5|NA
TGCGCCAGCAGTGAGTCAAGAGGGTTGGGAGAGACCCAGTACTTC
CASSESRGLGETQYF
>TRBV13|TRBD2|TRBJ2-5|NA
TGTGCCAGCAGCCCCTCCGAGACTAGCGGACAAGAGACCCAGTACTTC
CASSPSETSGQETQYF
>TRBV5-4|NA|TRBJ1-1|NA
TGTGCCAGCAGCTCGGAAACTGAAGCTTTCTTT
CASSSETEAFF
>TRBV5-4|NA|TRBJ2-3|few
TGTGCCAGCAGTGGGGCGGACACAGATACGCAGTATTTT
CASSGADTDTQYF
>TRBV7-9|TRBD1|TRBJ2-1|NA
TGTGCCAGCAGCGGGACAGGGGCGTCCTACAATGAGCAGTTCTTC
CASSGTGASYNEQFF
>TRBV2|NA|TRBJ1-1|NA
TGTGCCAGCAGAAAGGTTGAGAACACTGAAGCTTTCTTT
CASRKVENTEAFF
>TRBV4-3|TRBD1|TRBJ1-3|NA
TGCGCCAGCAGCCAAGATTTGGGACAGGGTAGTGGAAACACCATATATTTT
CASSQDLGQGSGNTIYF
>TRBV28|NA|TRBJ1-5|NA
TGTGCCAGCAGTTTATGGGGGCTGAATAGCAATCAGCCCCAGCATTTT
CASSLWGLNSNQPQHF
>TRBV27|NA|TRBJ2-1|once
TGTGCCAGCAGTTTATTACCTAGCGACGTTTACAATGAGCAGTTCTTC
CASSLLPSDVYNEQFF
>TRBV29-1|TRBD2|TRBJ2-7|NA
TGCAGCGCACTAGCGGGAGCCTCCTACGAGCAGTACTTC
CSALAGASYEQYF
>TRBV27|NA|TRBJ2-7|NA
TGTGCCAGCAGTGAGGGACTGCCCTACGAGCAGTACTTC
CASSEGLPYEQYF
>TRBV19|TRBD2|TRBJ2-1|once
TGTGCCAGTAGTGTCATAGCGGGGGGCTCCTACAATGAGCAGTTCTTC
CASSVIAGGSYNEQFF
>TRBV4-3|TRBD1|TRBJ2-1|NA
TGCGCCAGCAGCCAAGACGGGGACAGAAGGATTTACAATGAGCAGTTCTTC
CASSQDGDRRIYNEQFF
>TRBV6-5|TRBD1|TRBJ1-6|once
TGTGCCAGCAGTTACGGGACAGAGAATTCACCCCTCCACTTT
CASSYGTENSPLHF
>TRBV6-5|TRBD1|TRBJ2-7|NA
TGTGCCAGCAGCCCGGGACAGGGTACCTACGAGCAGTACTTC
CASSPGQGTYEQYF
>TRBV19|TRBD2|TRBJ2-1|NA
TGTGCCAGTAGTATAGATTCCGAGACTAGCGGTTACAATGAGCAGTTCTTC
CASSIDSETSGYNEQFF
>TRBV7-6|TRBD1|TRBJ1-1|NA
TGTGCCAGCAGCTCGGGACAGGGGGTAGTCACTGAAGCTTTCTTT
CASSSGQGVVTEAFF
>TRBV9|NA|TRBJ2-1|NA
TGTGCCAGCAGCGTGGACGGGGAAACCTACAATGAGCAGTTCTTC
CASSVDGETYNEQFF
>TRBV9|NA|TRBJ2-1|NA
TGTGCCAGCAGCGTAGGAGGGACACCTAGGAATGAGCAGTTCTTC
CASSVGGTPRNEQFF
>TRBV7-9|NA|TRBJ2-1|once
TGTGCCAGCAGCTCTGACGAAAATAGCGGACTAAGGTTCTACAATGAGCAGTTCTTC
CASSSDENSGLRFYNEQFF
>TRBV28|NA|TRBJ1-4|NA
TGTGCCAGCAGTTTGGCAGGTCAAGAAAAACTGTTTTTT
CASSLAGQEKLFF
>TRBV4-1|NA|TRBJ2-1|NA
TGCGCCAGCAGCCAAGTTGAGGGCCCGGAAGAGCAGTTCTTC
CASSQVEGPEEQFF
>TRBV28|TRBD1|TRBJ2-7|NA
TGTGCCAGCAGTTCCGGGACAGGGTTTTACGAGCAGTACTTC
CASSSGTGFYEQYF
>TRBV30|TRBD2|TRBJ2-5|NA
TGTGCCTGGAGTGGACGTTGGACTAGCGGGTTAGAAGTGGAAGAGGCCCAGTACTTC
CAWSGRWTSGLEVEEAQYF
>TRBV2|TRBD2|TRBJ2-1|NA
TGTGCCAGCACCCTACTAGCGGGGGATTACAATGAGCAGTTCTTC
CASTLLAGDYNEQFF
>TRBV5-6|NA|TRBJ2-5|NA
TGTGCCAGCAGCTTTGGATCAGGGGAGACCCAGTACTTC
CASSFGSGETQYF
>TRBV11-3|TRBD1|TRBJ2-5|once
TGTGCCAGCAGTGAGACTCCGGACAGGGCAGAGACCCAGTACTTC
CASSETPDRAETQYF
>TRBV9|TRBD2|TRBJ2-7|NA
TGTGCCAGCAGCGCGGGAGGAGAGAGCTACGAGCAGTACTTC
CASSAGGESYEQYF